A single sample is the source of the 17 T cell receptor beta chains below, sequenced in a study of blood T cell repertoires in COVID-19. Produced via immunoSEQ multiplex PCR; TCRdb's table is partial and in-frame only. The sample yields about 240,000 clones, about nine tenths seen once. Sequencing was performed on peripheral blood. The source of these receptors is a man in his fifties or sixties with acute or convalescent COVID-19.

The chain couples TRBV5-5 to TRBJ1-5; TRBD1 matches 8 bases. The J segment lost 5 bases and the V segment lost 4 bases, leaving 8 bases of the junction unmatched. The CDR3 runs 15 residues. The germline gives CDR1 SGHKS, CDR2 YYEKEE (reference sequence). DNA for the CDR3: TGTGCCAGCAGCGCTGGGACAGGACCTGATCAGCCCCAGCATTTT. This encodes CASSAGTGPDQPQHF.

This chain connects TRBV5-1 to TRBJ2-1, with 11 positions matching TRBD2. The germline CDR1 and CDR2 sequences are SGHRS and YFSETQ. This CDR3 has 14 residues. Trimming took 3 bases from V and 8 from J; bases not matched to a gene: 4. The CDR3 sequence: CASSSLAGGHEQFF. In nucleotides, the CDR3 is TGCGCCAGCAGCTCCTTAGCGGGAGGGCATGAGCAGTTCTTC.

The chain combines TRBV7-8 with TRBJ1-3; 9 bases fit TRBD1. J lost 4 bases, V lost 2 bases, and 12 bases had no gene match. This CDR3 region has 18 residues. Germline CDR1 is SGHVS and CDR2 is FQNEAQ. The CDR3 DNA sequence: TGTGCCAGCAGCTTACCCGGGGGGGGACAGGGTGGAGGAAACACCATATATTTT. Its translation: CASSLPGGGQGGGNTIYF.

The rearrangement uses TRBV6-2 or TRBV6-3 and TRBJ2-3, with D uncertain. Trimming pared 0 bases from V and 2 bases from J, leaving 9 bases between. The germline CDR1 and CDR2 sequences are MNHEY and SVGEGT. The length of the CDR3 is 15 residues. The CDR3 sequence: CASSYSRLPTDTQYF. The CDR3 DNA reads as TGTGCCAGCAGTTACTCTAGACTTCCCACAGATACGCAGTATTTT.

This rearrangement joins TRBV5-1 to TRBJ1-1; tentative D call: TRBD1 (5 bases). V lost 4 bases to trimming and J lost 4 bases, with 11 bases between them. CDR1 is SGHRS and CDR2 is YFSETQ in the germline V gene. The CDR3 is 13 residues long. CDR3 sequence: CASSLPGFTEAFF. CDR3 DNA: TGCGCCAGCAGCCTCCCAGGGTTCACTGAAGCTTTCTTT.

The J gene is TRBJ1-5, the V gene TRBV14; 8 bases fit TRBD1. The CDR3 covers 16 residues. V lost 2 bases and J lost 3; bases outside the gene matches: 6. Germline V CDR1 and CDR2: SGHDN, FVKESK. The CDR3 nucleotides read TGTGCCAGCAGCCAACCCCCGGGACAGGACAATCAGCCCCAGCATTTT. Translating it yields CASSQPPGQDNQPQHF.

V and J are TRBV28 and TRBJ2-5; tentatively, D is TRBD1 (7 bases). V lost 8 bases and J lost 4, with 14 bases in between. CDR1 and CDR2 (germline): MDHEN, SYDVKM. The CDR3 contains 13 residues. CDR3 nucleotide sequence: TGTGCCAGCGGGTCAGGGGGGAGAGAGACCCAGTACTTC. Its protein product is CASGSGGRETQYF.

The chain uses TRBV29-1 and TRBJ1-1; 9 bases agree with TRBD1. V dropped 6 bases and J dropped 3; count of bases not matched to a gene: 11. CDR3 length: 15 residues. Germline V gene data show CDR1 as SQVTM and CDR2 as ANQGSEA. This CDR3 is CSVRTGVLEDTEAFF. The CDR3 DNA reads TGCAGCGTGAGGACAGGGGTCTTGGAAGACACTGAAGCTTTCTTT.

The chain links TRBV5-8 to TRBJ2-7; a possible D gene is TRBD1 (6 bases). Germline V lookup: CDR1 SGHTS, CDR2 YDEGEE. Trimming removed 7 bases from V and 4 bases from J, with 12 bases in between. The CDR3 is made up of 12 amino acids. CDR3 DNA sequence: TGTGCCAGCGCACCAGGGGTTTACGAGCAGTACTTC. It translates to CASAPGVYEQYF. Looking up the rest from reference TRBV5-8 and TRBJ2-7 gives the full variable domain: EAGVTQSPTHLIKTRGQQATLRCSPISGHTSVYWYQQALGLGLQFLLWYDEGEERNRGNFPPRFSGRQFPNYSSELNVNALELEDSALYLCASAPGVYEQYFGPGTRLTVT.

There are a few counts of this clone. The chain employs TRBV19 and TRBJ2-3; TRBD1 matches 8 bases. The CDR3 has 16 amino acids. V gave up 4 bases and J gave up 1 base; unmatched junction bases: 7. In germline, CDR1 is LNHDA, CDR2 SQIVND (reference sequence). This CDR3 is CASSTGTGQRTDTQYF. CDR3 DNA: TGTGCCAGTAGTACCGGGACAGGACAACGCACAGATACGCAGTATTTT.

The V and J genes are TRBV28 and TRBJ1-4; 7 nucleotides agree with TRBD1. There are 15 residues in the CDR3. Germline V gives CDR1 MDHEN, CDR2 SYDVKM. The trim removed 2 bases at V and 4 bases at J, leaving 4 bases unmatched. The CDR3 sequence: CASSLSRQGNEKLFF. CDR3 DNA sequence: TGTGCCAGCAGTTTAAGCAGACAGGGTAATGAAAAACTGTTTTTT.

Concerning this clone: Other nucleotide sequences in the sample specify the same CDR3. The chain has TRBV7-9 and TRBJ1-5, with D possibly being TRBD1 (5 bases). This CDR3 is built from 14 residues. Germline CDR1 SEHNR, CDR2 FQNEAQ (reference sequence). V lost 5 bases, J lost 1 base, and 9 bases lay in between. CDR3 amino acids: CASSLDSSNQPQHF. Here the CDR3 DNA reads TGTGCCAGCAGCCTAGACAGCAGCAATCAGCCCCAGCATTTT.

In this sample, this clone turned up once. The chain is built from TRBV28 and TRBJ2-1, with 10 bases that match TRBD1. The ends lost 5 bases at V and 7 bases at J; junction bases unmatched: 11. The CDR3 sequence is 16 residues long. The germline V gene encodes CDR1 MDHEN and CDR2 SYDVKM. The CDR3: CASSRDRGPRRNEQFF. In nucleotides, the CDR3 is TGTGCCAGCAGTCGCGACAGGGGGCCTAGACGGAATGAGCAGTTCTTC.

The chain has TRBV18 and TRBJ2-5; 16 nucleotides match TRBD2. The germline gives CDR1 KGHSH, CDR2 LQKENI. V shed 1 base, J shed 4 bases, and the junction held 3 bases outside the gene matches. There are 17 residues in the CDR3. The CDR3 loop is CASSPRGTSGRAETQYF. CDR3 DNA sequence: TGTGCCAGCTCACCACGTGGGACTAGCGGGAGGGCAGAGACCCAGTACTTC.

The CDR3 DNA reads as TGTGCCAGCAGCTTAGGAGTGTCCTCCTCTGGAAACACCATATATTTT. This codes for CASSLGVSSSGNTIYF. The chain recombines TRBV7-9 with TRBJ1-3; D gene ambiguous. Germline V gene data show CDR1 as SEHNR and CDR2 as FQNEAQ (reference sequence). The CDR3 spans 16 residues. V was clipped by 1 base and J by 0 bases, with 10 bases between them. The full variable domain, completed using reference TRBV7-9 and TRBJ1-3, is DTGVSQNPRHKITKRGQNVTFRCDPISEHNRLYWYRQTLGQGPEFLTYFQNEAQLEKSRLLSDRFSAERPKGSFSTLEIQRTEQGDSAMYLCASSLGVSSSGNTIYFGEGSWLTVV.

The chain joins TRBV4-2 to TRBJ2-1; D is uncertain. The germline CDR1 and CDR2 sequences are LGHNA and YNFKEQ. Trimming left V 3 bases short and J 7 bases short, with 4 bases between. This CDR3 has 11 amino acids. The CDR3 DNA reads TGTGCCAGCAGCCACATGAATGAGCAGTTCTTC. Protein sequence: CASSHMNEQFF.

The chain employs TRBV18 and TRBJ1-1; TRBD1 aligns across 7 bases. The CDR3 loop spans 15 amino acids. The germline CDR1 and CDR2 sequences are KGHSH and LQKENI. V shed 3 bases and J 3 bases; nucleotides not matched to a gene: 7. The CDR3 protein is CASSPSTGMHTEAFF. Written as DNA, the CDR3 is TGTGCCAGCTCACCTTCGACAGGGATGCACACTGAAGCTTTCTTT.